A single sample gave rise to the 14 T cell receptor beta chains below, sequenced in a study of cytomegalovirus exposure and HLA in healthy donors (dated by TCRdb to the late 2010s). Library generation was performed with the immunoSEQ multiplex PCR assay. The multiplex PCR relied on a mix of 60 forward primers for TCR Vbeta segments and 13 reverse primers for TCR Jbeta segments. This is the immuneACCESS table as TCRdb keeps it, with only in-frame sequences that have V and J called. A part of the clones is gone; compared with another copy, unresolved V genes explain less than half, and the rest is unexplained. The sample data list about 150,000 clones, and about 73% of these were observed just once. 2% to 2.5% of the sample goes to the ten largest clones. The sequenced sample was PBMCs. The origin of the receptors is a woman aged 55-69 years in good health and CMV-seropositive.

V is TRBV9 and J is TRBJ2-7, with D tentatively TRBD1 (5 bases). From germline, CDR1 is SGDLS and CDR2 YYNGEE. The V gene lost 3 bases and the J gene lost 5 bases, with 12 bases spanning the gap. CDR3 size: 13 residues. The CDR3 DNA reads TGTGCCAGCAGCGAATCTTACAGGAACGAGCAGTACTTC. This gives the protein CASSESYRNEQYF. Full variable domain (missing parts from reference TRBV9 and TRBJ2-7): DSGVTQTPKHLITATGQRVTLRCSPRSGDLSVYWYQQSLDQGLQFLIQYYNGEERAKGNILERFSAQQFPDLHSELNLSSLELGDSALYFCASSESYRNEQYFGPGTRLTVT.

V usage is TRBV28 and J usage is TRBJ1-1, with TRBD1 matching over 10 bases. V lost 1 base and J lost 5; bases outside the gene matches: 4. This CDR3 has 15 residues. Per germline, CDR1 MDHEN and CDR2 SYDVKM. CDR3 sequence (DNA): TGTGCCAGCAGTTTATACGGGACAGGGGCGACTGAAGCTTTCTTT. This sequence encodes CASSLYGTGATEAFF.

CDR3 in amino acids: CASSLQELLDYGYTF. In DNA form, the CDR3 reads TGTGCCAGCAGCTTGCAAGAACTCCTGGACTATGGCTACACCTTC. The chain carries TRBV5-4 and TRBJ1-2; unclear D gene. From germline, CDR1 is SGHNT and CDR2 YYREEE (reference sequence). V shed 1 base and J shed 3 bases, with 13 bases lying between them. The CDR3 totals 15 residues.

The V call is TRBV6-1, the J call TRBJ2-7; D gene unclear. The CDR3 runs 10 residues. Germline CDR1 reads MNHNS; CDR2 reads SASEGT. CDR3 residues: CASSETAIEV. The DNA of the CDR3 is TGTGCCAGCAGTGAGACTGCCATTGAGGTA.

The chain is built from TRBV19 and TRBJ2-1; 9 bases agree with TRBD2. The CDR3 extends over 14 amino acids. The trim removed 4 bases at V and 5 bases at J, leaving 3 bases unmatched. Germline V gene lookup returns CDR1 LNHDA and CDR2 SQIVND (reference sequence). CDR3 region: CASSRRLADNEQFF. The CDR3 nucleotides read TGTGCCAGTAGTAGGAGACTAGCGGACAATGAGCAGTTCTTC.

The chain couples TRBV2 to TRBJ2-5; tentatively, D is TRBD1 (5 bases). Germline loops: CDR1 SNHLY, CDR2 FYNNEI. V dropped 7 bases and J dropped 1 base, with 16 bases sitting between them. The CDR3 covers 15 residues. The CDR3 loop reads CASTKEGAVQETQYF. Written as DNA, the CDR3 is TGTGCCAGCACCAAAGAAGGGGCAGTCCAAGAGACCCAGTACTTC.

V gene TRBV4-1 combines with J gene TRBJ2-2; D might be TRBD2 (5 bases). The CDR3 sequence is 15 residues long. V lost 8 bases and J 4 bases, leaving 17 bases between the germline ends. Germline V gives CDR1 MGHRA, CDR2 YSYEKL. Here the CDR3 DNA reads TGCGCCAGCCGAATCGAAGTCGGGATCACCGGGGAGCTGTTTTTT. Protein product: CASRIEVGITGELFF.

This clone has only one observation. This chain connects TRBV29-1 to TRBJ2-1; 10 positions agree with TRBD2. CDR1 is SQVTM, CDR2 ANQGSEA, per germline. This CDR3 has 12 residues. CDR3 amino acids: CSKRTSGNEQFF. The CDR3 DNA is TGCAGTAAGCGGACTAGCGGCAATGAGCAGTTCTTC.

This clone was seen only a few times. The rearrangement uses TRBV4-1 and TRBJ2-5; 9 nucleotides match TRBD2. V was clipped by 4 bases and J by 0 bases; unmatched bases: 9. Germline CDR1 and CDR2: MGHRA and YSYEKL. The CDR3 covers 17 residues. CDR3 amino acids: CASSLIGAGGDQETQYF. DNA for the CDR3: TGCGCCAGCAGCCTCATCGGTGCGGGAGGGGACCAAGAGACCCAGTACTTC.

V gene TRBV28 combines with J gene TRBJ2-5; 9 nucleotides match TRBD1. V lost 6 bases, J lost 7 bases, and 6 bases stayed unmatched. Germline loops: CDR1 MDHEN, CDR2 SYDVKM. CDR3 length: 13 residues. CDR3 sequence (DNA): TGTGCCAGCAGACCACAGGGGGCCAGGACCCAGTACTTC. This sequence encodes CASRPQGARTQYF.

This clone was observed a handful of times. The V and J genes are TRBV10-1 and TRBJ2-1; perhaps TRBD1 as D (5 bases). Per germline, CDR1 WNHNN and CDR2 SYGVQD (reference sequence). This CDR3 has 13 residues. The V end lost 6 bases, the J end lost 9 bases, and 15 bases lay between the germline ends. In DNA form, the CDR3 reads TGCGCCAGCAGCCCTTCAGGGAACGGTGAGCAGTTCTTC. Encoded protein: CASSPSGNGEQFF.

The genes are TRBV6-1 and TRBJ1-2; D uncertain. The CDR3 is 14 residues long. Deletions cut 0 bases from V and 4 bases from J, with 9 bases between. Germline loops: CDR1 MNHNS, CDR2 SASEGT. This CDR3 reads CASSEAHSSYGYTF. The CDR3 DNA follows: TGTGCCAGCAGTGAAGCGCACAGTTCCTATGGCTACACCTTC.

This clone has just a few counts. The sample carries other DNA sequences with the same CDR3. This sequence joins TRBV29-1 and TRBJ2-2; TRBD2 matches 9 bases. The CDR3 totals 12 residues. Germline V gives CDR1 SQVTM, CDR2 ANQGSEA. The V segment lost 6 bases and the J segment 5 bases; nucleotides outside the gene matches: 1. CDR3 DNA: TGCAGCGTAGCGGGAGGTACCGGGGAGCTGTTTTTT. Translation gives CSVAGGTGELFF.

This chain connects TRBV10-2 to TRBJ2-2, with TRBD1 as a possible D gene (5 bases). Germline V gene data show CDR1 as WSHSY and CDR2 as SAAADI. The V end lost 7 bases, the J end lost 4 bases, and 19 bases lay between the germline ends. CDR3 length: 16 residues. Here the CDR3 reads CASNWGGRASTGELFF. CDR3 DNA: TGCGCCAGCAATTGGGGCGGACGGGCGAGCACCGGGGAGCTGTTTTTT.